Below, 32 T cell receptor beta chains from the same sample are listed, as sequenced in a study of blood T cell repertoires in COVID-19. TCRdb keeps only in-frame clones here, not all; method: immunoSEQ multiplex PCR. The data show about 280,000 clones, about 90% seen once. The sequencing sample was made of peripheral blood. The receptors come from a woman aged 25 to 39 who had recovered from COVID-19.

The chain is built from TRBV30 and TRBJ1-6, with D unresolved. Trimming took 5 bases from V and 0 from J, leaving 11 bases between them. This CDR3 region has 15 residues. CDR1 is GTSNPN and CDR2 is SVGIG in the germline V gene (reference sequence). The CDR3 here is CAWCEESSYNSPLHF. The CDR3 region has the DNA TGTGCCTGGTGTGAGGAGAGCTCCTATAATTCACCCCTCCACTTT.

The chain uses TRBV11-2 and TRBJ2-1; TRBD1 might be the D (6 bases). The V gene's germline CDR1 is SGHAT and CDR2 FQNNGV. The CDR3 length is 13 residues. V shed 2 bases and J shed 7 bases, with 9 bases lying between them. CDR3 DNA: TGTGCCAGCAGCTTACAGGGGCTAAATGAGCAGTTCTTC. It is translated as CASSLQGLNEQFF.

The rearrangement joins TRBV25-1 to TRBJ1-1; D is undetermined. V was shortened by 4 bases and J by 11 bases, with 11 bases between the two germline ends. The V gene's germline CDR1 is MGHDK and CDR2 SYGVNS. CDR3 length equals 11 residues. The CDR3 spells CASSVGSRAFF. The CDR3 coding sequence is TGTGCCAGCAGTGTGGGCTCCCGGGCTTTCTTT. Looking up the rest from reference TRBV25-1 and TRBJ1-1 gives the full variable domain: EADIYQTPRYLVIGTGKKITLECSQTMGHDKMYWYQQDPGMELHLIHYSYGVNSTEKGDLSSESTVSRIRTEHFPLTLESARPSHTSQYLCASSVGSRAFFGQGTRLTVV.

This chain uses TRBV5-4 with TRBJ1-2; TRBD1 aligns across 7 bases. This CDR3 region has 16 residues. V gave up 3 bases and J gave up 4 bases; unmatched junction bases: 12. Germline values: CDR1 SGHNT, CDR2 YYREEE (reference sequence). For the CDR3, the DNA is TGTGCCAGCAGCTCCGGGACAGAACACCCTCCCTATGGCTACACCTTC. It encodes CASSSGTEHPPYGYTF. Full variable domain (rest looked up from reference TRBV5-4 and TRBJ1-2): ETGVTQSPTHLIKTRGQQVTLRCSSQSGHNTVSWYQQALGQGPQFIFQYYREEENGRGNFPPRFSGLQFPNYSSELNVNALELDDSALYLCASSSGTEHPPYGYTFGSGTRLTVV.

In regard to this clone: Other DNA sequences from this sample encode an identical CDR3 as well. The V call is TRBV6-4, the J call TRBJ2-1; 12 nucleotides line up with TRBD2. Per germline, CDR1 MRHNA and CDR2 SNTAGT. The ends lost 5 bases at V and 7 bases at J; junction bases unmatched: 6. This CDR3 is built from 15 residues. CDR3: CASSPTSGRGNEQFF. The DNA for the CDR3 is TGTGCCAGCAGTCCGACTAGCGGGAGAGGTAATGAGCAGTTCTTC.

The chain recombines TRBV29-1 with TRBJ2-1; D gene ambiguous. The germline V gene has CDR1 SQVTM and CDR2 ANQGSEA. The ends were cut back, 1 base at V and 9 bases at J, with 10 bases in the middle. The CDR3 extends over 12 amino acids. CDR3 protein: CSVEGGLAEQFF. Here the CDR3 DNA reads TGCAGCGTTGAAGGAGGCCTGGCTGAGCAGTTCTTC.

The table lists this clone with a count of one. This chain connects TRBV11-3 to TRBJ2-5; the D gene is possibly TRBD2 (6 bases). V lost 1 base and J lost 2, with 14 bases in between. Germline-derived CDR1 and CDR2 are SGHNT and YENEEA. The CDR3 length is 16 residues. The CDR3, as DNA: TGTGCCAGCAGCTTAGGCCGGTGGGGGAGGCAAGAGACCCAGTACTTC. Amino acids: CASSLGRWGRQETQYF.

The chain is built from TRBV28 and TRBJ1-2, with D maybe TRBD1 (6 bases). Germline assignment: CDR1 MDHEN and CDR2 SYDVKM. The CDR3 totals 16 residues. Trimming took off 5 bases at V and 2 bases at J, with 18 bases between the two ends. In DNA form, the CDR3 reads TGTGCCAGCAGTAACCTCCGACAGGCCGTGAACTATGGCTACACCTTC. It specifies CASSNLRQAVNYGYTF.

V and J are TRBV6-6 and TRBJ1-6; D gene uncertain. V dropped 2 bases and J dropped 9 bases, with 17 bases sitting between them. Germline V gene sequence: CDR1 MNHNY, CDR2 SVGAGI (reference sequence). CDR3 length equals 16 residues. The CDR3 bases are TGTGCCAGCAGTTACCTCCGGGGTGAAAGTGGTTCACCCCTCCACTTT. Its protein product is CASSYLRGESGSPLHF.

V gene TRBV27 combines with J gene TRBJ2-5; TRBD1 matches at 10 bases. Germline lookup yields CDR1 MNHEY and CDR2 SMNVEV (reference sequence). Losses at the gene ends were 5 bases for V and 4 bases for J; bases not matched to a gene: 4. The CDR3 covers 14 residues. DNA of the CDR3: TGTGCCAGCAGTAAGAGGGACAGGGGAGAGACCCAGTACTTC. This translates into CASSKRDRGETQYF.

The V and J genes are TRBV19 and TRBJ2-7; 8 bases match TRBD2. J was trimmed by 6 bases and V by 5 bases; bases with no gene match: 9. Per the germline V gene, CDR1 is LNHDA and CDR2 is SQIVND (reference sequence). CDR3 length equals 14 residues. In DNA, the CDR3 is TGTGCCAGTAGTGCCGCGGGGGGTGAGGCCGAGCAGTACTTC. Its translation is CASSAAGGEAEQYF.

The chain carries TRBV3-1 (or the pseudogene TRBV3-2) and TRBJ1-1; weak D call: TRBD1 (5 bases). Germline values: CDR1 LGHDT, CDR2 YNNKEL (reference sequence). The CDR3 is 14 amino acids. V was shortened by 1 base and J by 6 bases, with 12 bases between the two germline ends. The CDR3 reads CASSQVAGGAEAFF. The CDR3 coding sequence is TGTGCCAGCAGCCAAGTGGCGGGGGGGGCTGAAGCTTTCTTT.

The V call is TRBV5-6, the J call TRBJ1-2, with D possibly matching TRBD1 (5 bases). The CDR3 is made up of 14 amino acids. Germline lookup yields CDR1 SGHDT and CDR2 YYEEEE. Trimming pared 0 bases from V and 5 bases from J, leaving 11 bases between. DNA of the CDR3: TGTGCCAGCAGCTTGGAAAGGCAGGGTTATGGCTACACCTTC. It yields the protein CASSLERQGYGYTF.

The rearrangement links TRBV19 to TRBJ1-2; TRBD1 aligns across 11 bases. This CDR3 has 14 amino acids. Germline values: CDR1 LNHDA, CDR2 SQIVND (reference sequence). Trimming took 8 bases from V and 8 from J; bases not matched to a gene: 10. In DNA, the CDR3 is TGTGCCAGTTTCGGACAGGGGGCTATGGGAGGCTACACCTTC. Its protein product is CASFGQGAMGGYTF.

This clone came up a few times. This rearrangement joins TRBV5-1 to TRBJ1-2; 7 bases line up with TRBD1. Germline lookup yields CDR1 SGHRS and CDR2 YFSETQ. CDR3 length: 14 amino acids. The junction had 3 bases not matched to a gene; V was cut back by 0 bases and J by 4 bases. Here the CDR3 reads CASSLEGQSYGYTF. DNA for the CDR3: TGCGCCAGCAGCTTGGAGGGACAGAGCTATGGCTACACCTTC.

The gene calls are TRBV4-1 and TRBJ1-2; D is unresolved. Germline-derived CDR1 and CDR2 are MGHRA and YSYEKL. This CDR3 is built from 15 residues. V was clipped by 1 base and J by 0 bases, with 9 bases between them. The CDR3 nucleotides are TGCGCCAGCAGCCAAGGTGGACTTACTAACTATGGCTACACCTTC. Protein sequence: CASSQGGLTNYGYTF.

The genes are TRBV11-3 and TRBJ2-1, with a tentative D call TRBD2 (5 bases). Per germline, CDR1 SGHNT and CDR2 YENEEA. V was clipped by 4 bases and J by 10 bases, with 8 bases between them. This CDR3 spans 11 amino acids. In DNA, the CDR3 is TGTGCCAGCAGCTCACTAGGAGAGCAGTTCTTC. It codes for CASSSLGEQFF.

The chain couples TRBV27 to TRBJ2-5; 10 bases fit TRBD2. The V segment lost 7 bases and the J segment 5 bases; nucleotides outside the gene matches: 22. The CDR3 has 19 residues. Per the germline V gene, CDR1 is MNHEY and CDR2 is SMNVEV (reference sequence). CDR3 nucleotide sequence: TGTGCCAGCAAGGACAGGGCCCGTTCTAGCGGGAGTACGAGGGAGACCCAGTACTTC. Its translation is CASKDRARSSGSTRETQYF.

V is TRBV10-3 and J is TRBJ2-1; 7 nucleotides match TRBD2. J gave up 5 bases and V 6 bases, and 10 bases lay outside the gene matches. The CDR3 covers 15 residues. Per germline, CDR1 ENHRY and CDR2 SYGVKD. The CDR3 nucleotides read TGTGCCATCAGGGACCGAGCGGGGAACAACAATGAGCAGTTCTTC. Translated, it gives CAIRDRAGNNNEQFF.

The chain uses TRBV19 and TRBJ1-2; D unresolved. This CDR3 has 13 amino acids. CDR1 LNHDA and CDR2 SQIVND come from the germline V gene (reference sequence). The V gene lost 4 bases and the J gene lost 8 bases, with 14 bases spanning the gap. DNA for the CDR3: TGTGCCAGTAGTACCGGGGTGTTCGGGGGCTACACCTTC. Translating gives CASSTGVFGGYTF. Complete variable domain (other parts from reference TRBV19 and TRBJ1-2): DGGITQSPKYLFRKEGQNVTLSCEQNLNHDAMYWYRQDPGQGLRLIYYSQIVNDFQKGDIAEGYSVSREKKESFPLTVTSAQKNPTAFYLCASSTGVFGGYTFGSGTRLTVV.

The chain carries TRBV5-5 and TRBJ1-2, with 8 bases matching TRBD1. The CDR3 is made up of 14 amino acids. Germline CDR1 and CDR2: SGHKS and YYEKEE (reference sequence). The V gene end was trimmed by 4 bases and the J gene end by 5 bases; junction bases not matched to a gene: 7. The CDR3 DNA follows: TGTGCCAGCAGCCCGGACAGGGCCCTGTATGGCTACACCTTC. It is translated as CASSPDRALYGYTF.

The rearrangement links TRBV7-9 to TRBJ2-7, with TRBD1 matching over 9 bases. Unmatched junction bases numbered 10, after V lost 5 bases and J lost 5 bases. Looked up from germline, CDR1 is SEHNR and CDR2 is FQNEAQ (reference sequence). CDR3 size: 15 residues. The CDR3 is CASSPGQGSVDEQYF. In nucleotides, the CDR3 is TGTGCCAGCAGCCCAGGACAGGGGTCGGTCGACGAGCAGTACTTC.

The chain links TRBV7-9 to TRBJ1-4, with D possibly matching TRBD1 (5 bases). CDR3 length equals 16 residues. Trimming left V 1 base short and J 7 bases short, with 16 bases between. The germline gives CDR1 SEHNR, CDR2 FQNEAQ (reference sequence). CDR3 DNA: TGTGCCAGCAGCTTAGAGTGGTCGCGGGGCGCTGAAAAACTGTTTTTT. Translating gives CASSLEWSRGAEKLFF.

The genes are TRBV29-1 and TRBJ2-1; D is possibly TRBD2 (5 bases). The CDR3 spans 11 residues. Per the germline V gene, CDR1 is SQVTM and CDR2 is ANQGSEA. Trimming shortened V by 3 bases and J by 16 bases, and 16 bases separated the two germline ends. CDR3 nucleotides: TGCAGCGTTGATGAGGTGACTACTCCATTCTTC. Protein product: CSVDEVTTPFF.

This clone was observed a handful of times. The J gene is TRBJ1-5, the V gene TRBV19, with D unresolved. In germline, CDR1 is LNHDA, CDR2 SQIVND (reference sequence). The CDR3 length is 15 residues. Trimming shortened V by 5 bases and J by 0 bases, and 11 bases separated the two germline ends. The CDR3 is CASSWSRYSNQPQHF. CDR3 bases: TGTGCCAGTAGTTGGTCCCGGTATAGCAATCAGCCCCAGCATTTT.

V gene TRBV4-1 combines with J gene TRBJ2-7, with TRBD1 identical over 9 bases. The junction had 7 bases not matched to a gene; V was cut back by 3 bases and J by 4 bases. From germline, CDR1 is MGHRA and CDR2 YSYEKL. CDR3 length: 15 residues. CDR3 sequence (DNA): TGCGCCAGCAGCCATCCGGGACAGGGTTATTACGAGCAGTACTTC. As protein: CASSHPGQGYYEQYF.

The CDR3 loop reads CSVDRGSGYTF. CDR3 nucleotide sequence: TGCAGCGTAGACAGGGGTTCGGGCTACACCTTC. V usage is TRBV29-1 and J usage is TRBJ1-2; the match to TRBD1 covers 8 bases. Germline V CDR1 and CDR2: SQVTM, ANQGSEA. The CDR3 length is 11 residues. V lost 6 bases, J lost 8 bases, and 5 bases stayed unmatched.

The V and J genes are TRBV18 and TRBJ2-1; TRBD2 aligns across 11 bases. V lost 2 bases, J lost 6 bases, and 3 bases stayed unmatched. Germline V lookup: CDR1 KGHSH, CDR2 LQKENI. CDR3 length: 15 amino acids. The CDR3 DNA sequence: TGTGCCAGCTCACCAATACTAGCGGGAGCCAATGAGCAGTTCTTC. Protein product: CASSPILAGANEQFF.

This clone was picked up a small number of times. The CDR3 DNA is TGTGCCAGTAGTTTCATCTCTGGACAGCTCAATCAGCCCCAGCATTTT. This codes for CASSFISGQLNQPQHF. The rearrangement links TRBV19 to TRBJ1-5; D is possibly TRBD1 (6 bases). V gave up 5 bases and J gave up 3 bases, with 17 bases separating them. Germline CDR1 and CDR2: LNHDA and SQIVND (reference sequence). The CDR3 is 16 amino acids.

In nucleotides, the CDR3 is TGTGCCTGGAGTGTCAGGGGTCCTGGCAATCAGCCCCAGCATTTT. It yields the protein CAWSVRGPGNQPQHF. This chain joins TRBV30 and TRBJ1-5, with D perhaps matching TRBD1 (6 bases). Per the germline V gene, CDR1 is GTSNPN and CDR2 is SVGIG (reference sequence). V was shortened by 0 bases and J by 2 bases, with 11 bases between the two germline ends. The CDR3 consists of 15 residues. The variable domain in full, with the rest retrieved from reference TRBV30 and TRBJ1-5, is SQTIHQWPATLVQPVGSPLSLECTVEGTSNPNLYWYRQAAGRGLQLLFYSVGIGQISSEVPQNLSASRPQDRQFILSSKKLLLSDSGFYLCAWSVRGPGNQPQHFGDGTRLSIL.

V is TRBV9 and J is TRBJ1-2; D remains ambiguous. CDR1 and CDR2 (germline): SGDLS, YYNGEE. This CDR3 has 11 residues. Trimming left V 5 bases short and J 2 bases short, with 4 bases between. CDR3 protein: CASSKNYGYTF. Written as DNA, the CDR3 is TGTGCCAGCAGTAAAAACTATGGCTACACCTTC.

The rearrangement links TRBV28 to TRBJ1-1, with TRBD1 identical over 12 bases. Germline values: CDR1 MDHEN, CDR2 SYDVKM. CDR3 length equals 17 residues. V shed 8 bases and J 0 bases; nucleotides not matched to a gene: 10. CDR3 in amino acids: CASQGTGGQKLNTEAFF. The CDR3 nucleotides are TGTGCCAGCCAGGGGACAGGGGGCCAAAAGTTGAACACTGAAGCTTTCTTT.